This entry lists 27 T cell receptor beta chains sequenced from one sample in a study of response to subunit inactivated influenza vaccine. A single record per CDR3 protein comes from TCRdb applying MiXCR to the RT-PCR reads. The sample shows roughly 710,000 distinct CDR3 sequences, 11% to 15% of them seen only once. The sample in question was PBMCs from blood, obtained 14 to 15 days before vaccination. The source of these receptors is a man in his fifties who received an inactivated influenza vaccine.

This clonotype was observed a few times. The chain has TRBV6-2 or TRBV6-3 and TRBJ1-5; the match to TRBD1 covers 10 bases. The germline V gene encodes CDR1 MNHEY and CDR2 SVGEGT. This CDR3 has 16 amino acids. V lost 5 bases to trimming and J lost 1 base; unmatched junction nucleotides: 5. Here the CDR3 reads CASSRGGQGSNQPQHF. CDR3 nucleotides: TGTGCCAGCAGTAGGGGGGGACAGGGGAGCAATCAGCCCCAGCATTTT.

V is TRBV11-2 and J is TRBJ2-5; 7 positions match TRBD2. V trimming: 0 bases; J trimming: 3 bases; junction bases outside the gene matches: 10. Germline-derived CDR1 and CDR2 are SGHAT and FQNNGV. The CDR3 is made up of 17 amino acids. The CDR3 DNA sequence: TGTGCCAGCAGCTTAGATCCGGGAGGTGGGCCGGAAGAGACCCAGTACTTC. As protein: CASSLDPGGGPEETQYF. Supplemented by reference TRBV11-2 and TRBJ2-5, the full variable domain reads EAGVAQSPRYKIIEKRQSVAFWCNPISGHATLYWYQQILGQGPKLLIQFQNNGVVDDSQLPKDRFSAERLKGVDSTLKIQPAKLEDSAVYLCASSLDPGGGPEETQYFGPGTRLLVL.

This clonotype was seen more than once but under ten times. The chain links TRBV2 to TRBJ2-1, with unresolved D. With 2 bases removed from V and 15 bases from J, the gap between germline ends came to 11 bases. CDR3 length equals 11 residues. Per the germline V gene, CDR1 is SNHLY and CDR2 is FYNNEI. CDR3 residues: CASSESFVGFF. The CDR3 DNA is TGTGCCAGCAGTGAATCGTTCGTAGGGTTCTTC.

V is TRBV20-1 and J is TRBJ1-5; tentatively, D is TRBD1 (6 bases). V lost 1 base and J lost 3, with 16 bases in between. Per germline, CDR1 DFQATT and CDR2 SNEGSKA (reference sequence). The CDR3 runs 16 residues. The CDR3 DNA is TGCAGTGCTAGAGGCTCCCCTGGGGGGCCCAATCAGCCCCAGCATTTT. Encoded protein: CSARGSPGGPNQPQHF.

The CDR3 nucleotides are TGTGCCAGCAGCTTAGAGGGGACTAGCGGCTACGAGCAGTACTTC. Amino acid sequence: CASSLEGTSGYEQYF. V usage is TRBV7-2 and J usage is TRBJ2-7, with 11 positions matching TRBD2. CDR1 is SGHTA and CDR2 is FQGNSA in the germline V gene. The CDR3 is 15 amino acids. V shed 1 base, J shed 3 bases, and the junction held 2 bases outside the gene matches.

The rearrangement links TRBV9 to TRBJ1-5; D uncertain. The length of the CDR3 is 14 residues. Trimming removed 0 bases from V and 4 bases from J, with 8 bases in between. Per germline, CDR1 SGDLS and CDR2 YYNGEE. CDR3 sequence reads: CASSVDSLNQPQHF. The CDR3 bases are TGTGCCAGCAGCGTAGACAGCCTAAATCAGCCCCAGCATTTT.

The chain joins TRBV5-8 to TRBJ2-1; D remains unclear. CDR1 is SGHTS, CDR2 YDEGEE, per germline. CDR3 length equals 8 residues. The V and J ends lost 7 bases and 8 bases respectively, with 1 base between them. Here the CDR3 reads CASHEQFF. The CDR3 DNA follows: TGTGCCAGCCATGAGCAGTTCTTC.

V is TRBV27 and J is TRBJ2-6; 12 bases map to TRBD1. V lost 0 bases, J lost 2 bases, and 11 bases stayed unmatched. CDR3 length: 21 amino acids. From germline, CDR1 is MNHEY and CDR2 SMNVEV (reference sequence). The CDR3 DNA sequence: TGTGCCAGCAGTTTATCGCCTGGGACAGGGGGCGGTGGAGCTGGGGCCAACGTCCTGACTTTC. It translates to CASSLSPGTGGGGAGANVLTF.

This clonotype has only a few counts. The CDR3 is CSARGIVNEQFF. The CDR3 region has the DNA TGCAGTGCTAGAGGGATTGTAAATGAGCAGTTCTTC. The chain recombines TRBV20-1 with TRBJ2-1; D unresolved. CDR3 length: 12 amino acids. From germline, CDR1 is DFQATT and CDR2 SNEGSKA (reference sequence). V shed 1 base and J shed 7 bases, with 8 bases lying between them.

The sample holds a few counts of this clonotype. This sequence joins TRBV6-2 or TRBV6-3 and TRBJ2-1, with 9 bases that match TRBD2. V shed 3 bases and J 8 bases; nucleotides not matched to a gene: 11. CDR3 length: 16 amino acids. Germline V gene sequence: CDR1 MNHEY, CDR2 SVGEGT. In DNA, the CDR3 is TGTGCCAGCAGTTATGGCGGGAGGGCCTATATTTATGAGCAGTTCTTC. The encoded protein is CASSYGGRAYIYEQFF.

The sample holds a few counts of this clonotype. The chain has TRBV24-1 and TRBJ2-1; D tentatively fits TRBD1 or TRBD2 (5 bases each). This CDR3 is built from 12 residues. The germline V gene encodes CDR1 KGHDR and CDR2 SFDVKD. V shed 5 bases and J shed 10 bases, with 11 bases lying between them. CDR3 sequence (DNA): TGTGCCACCAGTGCCCCGGGACGGGAGCAGTTCTTC. As protein: CATSAPGREQFF.

The genes are TRBV12-3 or TRBV12-4 and TRBJ2-1; 8 bases align to TRBD1. V dropped 6 bases and J dropped 9; count of bases not matched to a gene: 13. The CDR3 runs 15 residues. Here the CDR3 DNA reads TGTGCCAGCAGGAAACGCGGGCAGGGGGCCGGTGAGCAGTTCTTC. Its translation: CASRKRGQGAGEQFF.

V is TRBV5-5 and J is TRBJ2-7, with 12 nucleotides matching TRBD2. The CDR3 is made up of 16 amino acids. Germline values: CDR1 SGHKS, CDR2 YYEKEE (reference sequence). V lost 0 bases, J lost 3 bases, and 4 bases stayed unmatched. The DNA of the CDR3 is TGTGCCAGCAGCTTGGGACTAGCGGGAGATGTCTACGAGCAGTACTTC. Translating gives CASSLGLAGDVYEQYF.

This clonotype was seen a few times. The chain has TRBV11-3 and TRBJ2-5; 8 bases agree with TRBD2. The CDR3 has 16 residues. J lost 5 bases, V lost 1 base, and 9 bases had no gene match. Germline loops: CDR1 SGHNT, CDR2 YENEEA. CDR3 protein: CASSLGGTSKKETQYF. The CDR3 DNA reads as TGTGCCAGCAGCTTAGGGGGGACTAGTAAAAAGGAGACCCAGTACTTC.

The chain has TRBV28 and TRBJ1-4; D remains ambiguous. Germline CDR1 MDHEN, CDR2 SYDVKM. There are 15 residues in the CDR3. Trimming took off 7 bases at V and 5 bases at J, with 17 bases between the two ends. The CDR3 sequence: CASNQPGLRNEKLFF. The CDR3 DNA is TGTGCCAGCAATCAACCGGGCCTCAGAAATGAAAAACTGTTTTTT.

The sample holds many counts of this clonotype. The chain is built from TRBV6-1 and TRBJ2-7; a weak D match, TRBD1 (6 bases). Germline CDR1 reads MNHNS; CDR2 reads SASEGT. V was cut by 4 bases and J by 3 bases, with 7 bases left in between. The length of the CDR3 is 12 residues. CDR3 nucleotide sequence: TGTGCCAGCAGTGGGGACAACTACGAGCAGTACTTC. Its translation: CASSGDNYEQYF.

This rearrangement joins TRBV7-2 to TRBJ1-5; D unresolved. Germline V gene sequence: CDR1 SGHTA, CDR2 FQGNSA. The CDR3 totals 15 residues. The V end was cut by 5 bases, the J end by 6 bases, with 17 bases between. The CDR3 here is CASSPWAGEGQPQHF. DNA for the CDR3: TGTGCCAGCAGCCCCTGGGCCGGGGAGGGTCAGCCCCAGCATTTT.

This clonotype occurred a few times. The chain carries TRBV30 and TRBJ1-1, with D possibly matching TRBD1 (5 bases). This CDR3 contains 13 residues. The germline V and J ends were trimmed by 4 bases and 1 base, with 10 bases remaining between them. Germline CDR1 and CDR2: GTSNPN and SVGIG (reference sequence). CDR3 bases: TGTGCCTGGATTGGGGCGAGGAACACTGAAGCTTTCTTT. The encoded protein is CAWIGARNTEAFF. The full variable domain, completed using reference TRBV30 and TRBJ1-1, is SQTIHQWPATLVQPVGSPLSLECTVEGTSNPNLYWYRQAAGRGLQLLFYSVGIGQISSEVPQNLSASRPQDRQFILSSKKLLLSDSGFYLCAWIGARNTEAFFGQGTRLTVV.

This clonotype was recorded many times. The chain has TRBV5-6 and TRBJ1-5; unclear D gene. The CDR3 loop spans 13 amino acids. Trimming cost V 5 bases and J 3 bases, with 9 bases left between them. The germline gives CDR1 SGHDT, CDR2 YYEEEE. CDR3 loop: CASSSWANQPQHF. CDR3 coding DNA: TGTGCCAGCAGTTCGTGGGCCAATCAGCCCCAGCATTTT.

The chain uses TRBV4-1 and TRBJ2-5; 7 positions match TRBD2. Trimming removed 1 base from V and 4 bases from J; junction bases left unmatched: 6. Germline-derived CDR1 and CDR2 are MGHRA and YSYEKL. There are 15 residues in the CDR3. CDR3 loop: CASSQGGAGTETQYF. Here the CDR3 DNA reads TGCGCCAGCAGCCAAGGGGGAGCGGGGACAGAGACCCAGTACTTC.

Ten or more counts support this clonotype. The V and J genes are TRBV29-1 and TRBJ2-3, with D perhaps assigned TRBD1 or TRBD2 (5 bases each). There are 12 residues in the CDR3. The germline CDR1 and CDR2 sequences are SQVTM and ANQGSEA. V was trimmed by 3 bases and J by 8 bases, leaving 12 bases between them. The CDR3 bases are TGCAGCGTTGAGAGAGGGGTTGGTACGCAGTATTTT. It specifies CSVERGVGTQYF.

The genes are TRBV5-1 and TRBJ2-3, with TRBD2 identical over 7 bases. V lost 7 bases, J lost 1 base, and 6 bases stayed unmatched. Germline V gene data show CDR1 as SGHRS and CDR2 as YFSETQ. This CDR3 has 14 amino acids. As DNA, the CDR3 is TGCGCCAGCCATACGGGAGGTGGCACAGATACGCAGTATTTT. This encodes CASHTGGGTDTQYF.

The J gene is TRBJ2-1, the V gene TRBV9; TRBD1 aligns across 8 bases. CDR1 is SGDLS, CDR2 YYNGEE, per germline. J lost 2 bases, V lost 2 bases, and 3 bases had no gene match. The CDR3 has 15 amino acids. CDR3 in amino acids: CASSVGQATYNEQFF. For the CDR3, the DNA is TGTGCCAGCAGCGTGGGACAGGCGACCTACAATGAGCAGTTCTTC. The full variable domain, with the rest looked up from reference TRBV9 and TRBJ2-1, is DSGVTQTPKHLITATGQRVTLRCSPRSGDLSVYWYQQSLDQGLQFLIQYYNGEERAKGNILERFSAQQFPDLHSELNLSSLELGDSALYFCASSVGQATYNEQFFGPGTRLTVL.

The chain recombines TRBV7-2 with TRBJ1-4; D call uncertain. CDR3 length equals 15 residues. Germline lookup yields CDR1 SGHTA and CDR2 FQGNSA. V was shortened by 1 base and J by 6 bases, with 12 bases between the two germline ends. This chain's CDR3 is CASSLESEQYEKLFF. CDR3 bases: TGTGCCAGCAGCTTAGAATCAGAGCAGTATGAAAAACTGTTTTTT.

This clonotype has a handful of counts. The chain recombines TRBV20-1 with TRBJ2-7; D unclear. Trimming removed 3 bases from V and 1 base from J, with 4 bases in between. This CDR3 is 11 amino acids long. CDR1 and CDR2 from the germline V gene are DFQATT and SNEGSKA (reference sequence). CDR3 in amino acids: CSARSSYEQYF. The CDR3 DNA reads as TGCAGTGCTAGGAGTTCCTACGAGCAGTACTTC.

This clonotype was seen more than once but under ten times. This sequence joins TRBV27 and TRBJ2-7; 8 bases match TRBD1. Germline V gene sequence: CDR1 MNHEY, CDR2 SMNVEV (reference sequence). The V gene end was trimmed by 6 bases and the J gene end by 5 bases; junction bases not matched to a gene: 6. CDR3 length equals 13 residues. The CDR3 region is CASRRTGTNEQYF. The DNA for the CDR3 is TGTGCCAGCAGACGGACAGGGACGAACGAGCAGTACTTC.

The rearrangement uses TRBV6-1 and TRBJ2-1; the match to TRBD1 covers 7 bases. The CDR3 is 15 residues long. V trimming: 2 bases; J trimming: 12 bases; junction bases outside the gene matches: 13. From germline, CDR1 is MNHNS and CDR2 SASEGT. This CDR3 reads CASSEPGQWTGRQFF. CDR3 nucleotide sequence: TGTGCCAGCAGTGAACCGGGACAGTGGACTGGTCGGCAGTTCTTC.